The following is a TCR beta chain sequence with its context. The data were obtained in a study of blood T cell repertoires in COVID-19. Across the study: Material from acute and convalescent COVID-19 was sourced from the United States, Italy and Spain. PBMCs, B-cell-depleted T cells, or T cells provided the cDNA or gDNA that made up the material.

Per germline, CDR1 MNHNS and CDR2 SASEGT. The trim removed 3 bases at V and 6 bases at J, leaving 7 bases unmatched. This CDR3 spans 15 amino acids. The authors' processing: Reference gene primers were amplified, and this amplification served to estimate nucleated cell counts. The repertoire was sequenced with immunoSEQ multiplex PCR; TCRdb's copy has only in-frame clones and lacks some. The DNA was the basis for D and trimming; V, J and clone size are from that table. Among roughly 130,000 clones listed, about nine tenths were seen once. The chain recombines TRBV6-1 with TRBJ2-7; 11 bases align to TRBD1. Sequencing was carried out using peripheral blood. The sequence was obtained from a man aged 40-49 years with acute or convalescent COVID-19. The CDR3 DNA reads TGTGCCAGCAGTGACCGGGACAGGGGGTTAGTCGAGCAGTACTTC. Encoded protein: CASSDRDRGLVEQYF.